Listed here is a single T cell receptor beta chain. Antigen: not known. This entry is derived from a study of T cell repertoires in cytomegalovirus infection. Study as a whole: Signatures in public TCR beta sequences pointed to both CMV infection and matching HLA type. Notes on the study in general: Pooled public TCR beta family frequency picked out CMV carriers with the relevant HLA.

V shed 5 bases, J shed 2 bases, and the junction held 6 bases outside the gene matches. CDR1 and CDR2 from the germline V gene are SGHDN and FVKESK. The CDR3 consists of 15 residues. Using its own MiXCR run on the reads, TCRdb lists one record per CDR3 protein. Here the sample spans nearly 650,000 distinct CDR3 sequences, approximately 25% being singletons. The sample was CD8+ T cells from PBMCs. The rearrangement links TRBV14 to TRBJ2-1, with TRBD2 identical over 7 bases. The receptor was isolated from a human donor in good health (CMV status not recorded). Some clones in this sample may be carry-over from other donors' samples. The CDR3 region is CASSSWGGAYNEQFF. The CDR3 nucleotides are TGTGCCAGCAGCTCTTGGGGGGGGGCCTACAATGAGCAGTTCTTC.